What follows are 10 T cell receptor beta chains derived from one specimen sequenced in a study of CD4 and CD8 cells across lung adenocarcinoma regions. TCRdb recomputed calls from the PCR reads with MiXCR, one row per CDR3 protein. The data show under 20,000 distinct CDR3 sequences, roughly 51% seen once. Sequences were obtained from CD8+ T cells from the center of a lung tumor. The receptors stem from a female donor with lung adenocarcinoma. The CD4 and CD8 labels of this study may be unreliable.

In nucleotides, the CDR3 is TGTGCCAGCAGTGTCCCGGGAGTGAAGATCTCCTACGAGCAGTTCTTC. It specifies CASSVPGVKISYEQFF. The genes are TRBV6-1 and TRBJ2-1, with D perhaps matching TRBD2 (6 bases). Trimming shortened V by 4 bases and J by 10 bases, and 23 bases separated the two germline ends. Germline assignment: CDR1 MNHNS and CDR2 SASEGT. The CDR3 covers 16 residues.

Notes on this clonotype: The junction and the germline gene differ at one end; a read error may be behind it. The V gene is TRBV6-8, the J gene TRBJ2-3; TRBD1 or TRBD2 may be the D gene (5 bases each). This CDR3 is 14 amino acids long. In germline, CDR1 is MNHGY, CDR2 SAAAGT. The CDR3 reads CAGSGLSGTNTQYF. The CDR3 coding sequence is TGTGCCGGCTCGGGGCTGTCGGGAACAAACACGCAGTACTTT.

This clonotype has just a few counts. J is TRBJ2-1 and V is TRBV10-1; TRBD1 aligns across 9 bases. Looked up from germline, CDR1 is WNHNN and CDR2 is SYGVQD (reference sequence). The CDR3 totals 14 residues. With V trimmed by 8 bases and J by 0 bases, 2 bases remained unmatched. CDR3 nucleotide sequence: TGCGCCAGCGGGACAGGGAGCTCCTACAATGAGCAGTTCTTC. Protein product: CASGTGSSYNEQFF.

This clonotype has more than one count but fewer than ten. The chain links TRBV10-1 to TRBJ2-3; 10 nucleotides agree with TRBD2. Per the germline V gene, CDR1 is WNHNN and CDR2 is SYGVQD (reference sequence). The ends lost 8 bases at V and 1 base at J; junction bases unmatched: 12. This CDR3 is 17 amino acids long. CDR3 amino acids: CASSQGLTSGGTDTQYF. CDR3 sequence (DNA): TGCGCCAGCTCCCAAGGGCTTACTAGCGGGGGCACAGATACGCAGTATTTT.

V gene TRBV7-2 combines with J gene TRBJ2-3; TRBD2 aligns across 14 bases. The DNA end favors TRBJ2-1, so the J call may be wrong. The germline CDR1 and CDR2 sequences are SGHTA and FQGNSA. This CDR3 contains 16 residues. CDR3 protein: CASSSQTSGRGNEQFF. The CDR3 DNA reads as TGTGCCAGCAGCTCCCAGACTAGCGGGAGGGGGAATGAGCAGTTCTTC.

This clonotype was counted between two and nine times. J is TRBJ2-2 and V is TRBV7-6, with a weak D call TRBD1 (7 bases). Between the trimmed V and J ends, which lost 5 bases and 1 base, there was a span of 8 bases. The CDR3 contains 14 residues. Germline CDR1 reads SGHVS; CDR2 reads FNYEAQ. The DNA for the CDR3 is TGTGCCAGCAGCCAGGGGGGGAACACCGGGGAGCTGTTTTTT. Translated: CASSQGGNTGELFF. The full variable domain, rest sourced from reference TRBV7-6 and TRBJ2-2, is GAGVSQSPRYKVTKRGQDVALRCDPISGHVSLYWYRQALGQGPEFLTYFNYEAQQDKSGLPNDRFSAERPEGSISTLTIQRTEQRDSAMYRCASSQGGNTGELFFGEGSRLTVL.

The rearrangement uses TRBV4-1 and TRBJ2-1; 8 nucleotides align to TRBD1. The J call may be faulty, since TRBJ2-7 better matches the DNA end. The CDR3 totals 16 residues. Germline CDR1 is MGHRA and CDR2 is YSYEKL. The CDR3 bases are TGCGCCAGCAGCCTTGAGAAGGGACAGGCATCCTACGAGCAGTACTTC. The encoded protein is CASSLEKGQASYEQYF.

This chain uses TRBV6-1 with TRBJ2-3, with D possibly TRBD1 on 6 matching bases. The CDR3 totals 16 residues. Per germline, CDR1 MNHNS and CDR2 SASEGT. V shed 6 bases and J shed 4 bases, with 20 bases lying between them. CDR3 sequence reads: CASRDRYGQRADTQYF. The CDR3 DNA reads TGTGCCAGCAGGGACCGCTATGGACAGAGAGCAGATACGCAGTATTTT.

The chain joins TRBV3-1 to TRBJ2-1; 10 bases line up with TRBD2. The DNA end favors TRBJ2-7, so the J call may be wrong. Germline assignment: CDR1 LGHDT and CDR2 YNNKEL (reference sequence). The CDR3 length is 15 residues. CDR3 amino acids: CASSQGPSGSIEQYF. In DNA form, the CDR3 reads TGTGCCAGCAGCCAAGGGCCTAGCGGGAGTATCGAGCAGTACTTC.

As regards this clonotype: Mismatch with germline at one junction end may stem from a read error. This rearrangement joins TRBV10-2 to TRBJ2-5, with D perhaps matching TRBD2 (7 bases). The CDR3 spans 13 residues. The germline gives CDR1 WSHSY, CDR2 SAAADI. The CDR3 DNA reads as TGCGGGCGCGGGGGCCGTGAGGAAGAGACTCAGTACTTC. Protein sequence: CGRGGREEETQYF.